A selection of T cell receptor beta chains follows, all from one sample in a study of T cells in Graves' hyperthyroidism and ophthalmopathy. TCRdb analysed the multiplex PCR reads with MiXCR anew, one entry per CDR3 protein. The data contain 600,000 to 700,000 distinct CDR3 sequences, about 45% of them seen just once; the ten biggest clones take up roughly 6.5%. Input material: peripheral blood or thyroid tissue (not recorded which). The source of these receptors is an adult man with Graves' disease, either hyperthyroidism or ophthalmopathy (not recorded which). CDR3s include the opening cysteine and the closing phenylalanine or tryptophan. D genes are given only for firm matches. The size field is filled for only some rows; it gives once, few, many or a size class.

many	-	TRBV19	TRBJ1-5	CASSIGGGGNQPQHF	TGTGCCAGTAGTATCGGGGGAGGTGGCAATCAGCCCCAGCATTTT
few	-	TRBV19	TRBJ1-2	CASRDGAYGYTF	TGTGCCAGTAGGGATGGGGCTTATGGCTACACCTTC
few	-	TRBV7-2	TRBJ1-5	CASSHGGGEGSNQPQHF	TGTGCCAGCAGCCACGGGGGGGGTGAAGGCAGCAATCAGCCCCAGCATTTT
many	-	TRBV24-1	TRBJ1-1	CATSGMGGTEAFF	TGTGCCACCAGTGGGATGGGGGGGACTGAAGCTTTCTTT
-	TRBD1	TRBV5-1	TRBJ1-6	CASSLLDRVDSPLHF	TGCGCCAGCAGCTTACTTGACAGGGTTGATTCACCCCTCCACTTT
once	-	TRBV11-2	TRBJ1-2	CASSPIRQVNYGYTF	TGTGCCAGCAGCCCCATTAGGCAGGTTAACTATGGCTACACCTTC
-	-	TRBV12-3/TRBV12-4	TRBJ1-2	CASSLAMTASDYGYTF	TGTGCCAGCAGTTTAGCTATGACAGCCTCCGACTATGGCTACACCTTC
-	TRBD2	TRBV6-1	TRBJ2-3	CASKRLAGTDTQYF	TGTGCCAGCAAGCGACTAGCAGGGACCGATACGCAGTATTTT
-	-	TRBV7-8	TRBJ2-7	CASSQVPTGSYEQYF	TGTGCCAGCAGCCAAGTCCCGACAGGCTCCTACGAGCAGTACTTC
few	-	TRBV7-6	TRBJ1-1	CASSPGGITEAFF	TGTGCCAGCAGCCCCGGGGGGATCACTGAAGCTTTCTTT
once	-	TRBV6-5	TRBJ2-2	CASRLDSGELFF	TGTGCCAGCAGACTCGACTCCGGGGAGCTGTTTTTT
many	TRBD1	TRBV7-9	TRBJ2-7	CASSLITGGEQYF	TGTGCCAGCAGCTTAATAACAGGGGGCGAGCAGTACTTC
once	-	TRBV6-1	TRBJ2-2	CASNGAGITGELFF	TGTGCCAGCAATGGTGCGGGTATCACCGGGGAGCTGTTTTTT
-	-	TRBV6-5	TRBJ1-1	CASSYSPEWTANTEAFF	TGTGCCAGCAGTTATTCACCGGAGTGGACGGCGAACACTGAAGCTTTCTTT
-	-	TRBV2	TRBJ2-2	CASSERQFANTGELFF	TGTGCCAGCAGTGAAAGGCAGTTCGCGAACACCGGGGAGCTGTTCTTT
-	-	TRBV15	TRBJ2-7	CATSSSRDGSYEQYF	TGTGCCACCAGCTCTTCCCGGGACGGATCCTACGAGCAGTACTTC
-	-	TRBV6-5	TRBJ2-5	CASTKDDQETQYF	TGTGCCAGCACGAAGGACGACCAAGAGACCCAGTACTTC
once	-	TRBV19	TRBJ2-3	CASSITVTDTQYF	TGTGCCAGTAGTATCACGGTTACAGATACGCAGTATTTT
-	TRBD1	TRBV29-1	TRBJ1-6	CSGQGMNSPLHF	TGCAGCGGACAGGGGATGAATTCACCCCTCCACTTT
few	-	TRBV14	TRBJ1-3	CASSQDRWLSGNTIYF	TGTGCCAGCAGCCAAGATCGTTGGCTCTCTGGAAACACCATATATTTT
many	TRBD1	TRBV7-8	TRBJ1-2	CASSLGQGHYGYTF	TGTGCCAGCAGCTTGGGACAGGGTCATTATGGCTACACCTTC
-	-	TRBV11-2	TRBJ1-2	CASSPRTAGRVGYTF	TGTGCCAGCAGCCCTCGGACAGCGGGACGAGTGGGCTACACCTTC
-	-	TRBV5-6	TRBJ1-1	CASSRAGSTEAFF	TGTGCCAGCAGTAGAGCCGGGTCCACTGAAGCTTTCTTT
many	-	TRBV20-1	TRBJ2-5	CSASKGTQETQYF	TGCAGTGCTAGTAAGGGAACCCAAGAGACCCAGTACTTC
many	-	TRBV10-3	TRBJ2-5	CAISFQGEETQYF	TGTGCCATCAGCTTCCAGGGAGAGGAGACCCAGTACTTC
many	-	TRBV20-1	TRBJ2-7	CSARVLGSREQYF	TGCAGTGCTAGAGTGTTGGGTTCACGGGAGCAGTACTTC
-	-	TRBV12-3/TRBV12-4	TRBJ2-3	CASSVVRSTDTQYF	TGTGCCAGCAGCGTAGTCAGGAGCACAGATACGCAGTATTTT
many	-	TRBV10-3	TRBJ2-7	CAISDGAYEQYF	TGTGCCATCAGTGATGGGGCCTACGAGCAGTACTTC
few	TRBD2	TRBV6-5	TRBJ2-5	CASSTSGSRIAETQYF	TGTGCCAGCAGTACTAGCGGGAGTAGGATCGCGGAGACCCAGTACTTC
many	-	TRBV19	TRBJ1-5	CASAPLVSLGDQPQHF	TGTGCCAGTGCGCCCCTCGTATCGTTGGGAGATCAGCCCCAGCATTTT
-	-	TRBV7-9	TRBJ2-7	CATHLAPYEQYF	TGTGCCACTCACTTAGCGCCCTACGAGCAGTACTTC
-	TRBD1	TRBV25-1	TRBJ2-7	CASSEVRTGTPEQYF	TGTGCCAGCAGTGAAGTGAGGACAGGGACGCCCGAGCAGTACTTC
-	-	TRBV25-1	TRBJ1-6	CASSDPSASNSPLHF	TGTGCCAGCAGTGACCCGTCTGCGAGTAATTCACCCCTCCACTTT
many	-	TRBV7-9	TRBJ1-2	CASSSSHAGNYGYTF	TGTGCCAGCAGCTCCTCCCACGCGGGGAACTATGGCTACACCTTC
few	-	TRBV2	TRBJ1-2	CASSEGQTLYGYTF	TGTGCCAGCAGTGAGGGGCAGACCTTGTATGGCTACACCTTC
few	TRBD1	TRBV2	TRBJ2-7	CASSEQGADYEQYF	TGTGCCAGCAGTGAACAGGGGGCTGACTACGAGCAGTACTTC
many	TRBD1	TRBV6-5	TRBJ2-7	CASSRTGRDEQYF	TGTGCCAGCAGTCGGACAGGTCGAGACGAGCAGTACTTC
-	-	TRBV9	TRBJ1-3	CASSLADVSGNTIYF	TGTGCCAGCAGCCTCGCGGACGTCTCTGGAAACACCATATATTTT
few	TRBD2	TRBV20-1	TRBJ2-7	CSARPTSGGYEQYF	TGCAGTGCTAGGCCGACTAGCGGGGGTTACGAGCAGTACTTC
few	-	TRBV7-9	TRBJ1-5	CASSLERGSNQPQHF	TGTGCCAGCAGCTTGGAAAGGGGGAGCAATCAGCCCCAGCATTTT
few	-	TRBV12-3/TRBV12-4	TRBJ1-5	CASQRGYQPQHF	TGTGCCAGCCAGAGGGGTTACCAGCCCCAGCATTTT
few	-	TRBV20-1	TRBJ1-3	CSARADSGNTIYF	TGCAGTGCTAGAGCAGACTCTGGAAACACCATATATTTT
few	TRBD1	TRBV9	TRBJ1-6	CASSQKIPGQGESPLHF	TGTGCCAGCAGCCAAAAAATACCGGGACAGGGGGAATCACCCCTCCACTTT
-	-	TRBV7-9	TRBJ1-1	CASSPGTPRGFF	TGTGCCAGCAGCCCCGGGACTCCGAGAGGTTTCTTT
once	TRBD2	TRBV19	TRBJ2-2	CASSPSGGPNTGELFF	TGTGCCAGTAGCCCTAGCGGGGGGCCGAACACCGGGGAGCTGTTTTTT
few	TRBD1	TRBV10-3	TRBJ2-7	CASSGQGFAYEQYF	TGTGCCAGCAGTGGACAGGGGTTCGCCTACGAGCAGTACTTC
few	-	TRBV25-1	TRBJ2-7	CASSQDSRAIYEQYF	TGTGCCAGCAGCCAAGATTCGAGAGCGATCTACGAGCAGTACTTC
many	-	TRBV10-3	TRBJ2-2	CAIRLQGSGELFF	TGTGCCATCAGACTACAGGGTTCCGGGGAGCTGTTTTTT
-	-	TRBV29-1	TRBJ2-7	CSVQTGAGSYEQYF	TGCAGCGTCCAGACGGGCGCGGGCTCCTACGAGCAGTACTTC
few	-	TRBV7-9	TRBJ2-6	CASSPPPGRNSGANVLTF	TGTGCCAGCAGCCCACCCCCGGGACGGAACTCTGGGGCCAACGTCCTGACTTTC
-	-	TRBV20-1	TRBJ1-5	CSASQDTPSLSNQPQHF	TGCAGTGCTAGCCAGGACACTCCTAGCCTTAGCAATCAGCCCCAGCATTTT
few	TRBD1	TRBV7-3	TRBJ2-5	CASSLSGLDRGPETQYF	TGTGCCAGCAGCTTAAGCGGGCTGGACAGGGGGCCGGAGACCCAGTACTTC
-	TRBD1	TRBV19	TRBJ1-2	CASSTATTGGGIYGYTF	TGTGCCAGTAGTACTGCGACGACAGGGGGCGGCATATATGGCTACACCTTC
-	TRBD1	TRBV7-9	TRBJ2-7	CASSDRRGGQGNEQYF	TGTGCCAGCAGCGATCGAAGAGGGGGCCAAGGGAACGAGCAGTACTTC
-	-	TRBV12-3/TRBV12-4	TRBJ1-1	CASSTNRNTEAFF	TGTGCCAGCAGTACCAACAGAAACACTGAAGCTTTCTTT